Listed here is a single TCR beta chain. Its cognate antigen is unknown. The CDR3 extends over 12 amino acids. The trim removed 7 bases at V and 7 bases at J, leaving 7 bases unmatched. CDR1 and CDR2 (germline): DFQATT, SNEGSKA (reference sequence). A sample-barcoded 5' primer and a J-beta primer mix were used in a second PCR of roughly 7 to 11 cycles. A template-switch adaptor containing 12 random nucleotides labeled each cDNA molecule. TCRdb redid the calling of the 5' RACE reads with MiXCR, one entry per CDR3 protein. The repertoire has hundreds of thousands of distinct CDR3 sequences, about three fifths of them found once; the top ten carry approximately 21%. Samples had at least 6 million PBMCs isolated from them. The sample belongs to a study of blood T cells in healthy people across ages. Whole-study context: About one barcoded beta molecule per two T cells was the capture yield of template switching.

Findings and limits, study-wide: Aged donors had fewer naive CD4+ cells and lower diversity than long-lived donors.

The source of this sequence is a man younger than 40 in good health. The chain employs TRBV20-1 and TRBJ2-1; 7 bases map to TRBD2. Sequencing used blood. CDR3: CSVDAGANEQFF. The CDR3 DNA is TGCAGTGTTGACGCGGGAGCTAATGAGCAGTTCTTC.